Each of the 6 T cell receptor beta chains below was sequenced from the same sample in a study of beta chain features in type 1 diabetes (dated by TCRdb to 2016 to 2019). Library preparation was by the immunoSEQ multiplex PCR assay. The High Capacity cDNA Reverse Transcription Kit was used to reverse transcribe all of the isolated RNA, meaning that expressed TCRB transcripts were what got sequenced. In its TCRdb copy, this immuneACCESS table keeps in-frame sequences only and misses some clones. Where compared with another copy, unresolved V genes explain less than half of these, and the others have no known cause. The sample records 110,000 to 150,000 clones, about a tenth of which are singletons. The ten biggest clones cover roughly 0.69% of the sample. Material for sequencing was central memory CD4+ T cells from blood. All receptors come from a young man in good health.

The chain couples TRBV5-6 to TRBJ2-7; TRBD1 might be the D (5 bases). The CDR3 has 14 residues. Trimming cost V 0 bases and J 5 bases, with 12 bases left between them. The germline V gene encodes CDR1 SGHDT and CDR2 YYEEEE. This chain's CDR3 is CASSLVGRGDEQYF. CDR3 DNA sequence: TGTGCCAGCAGCTTGGTGGGGCGCGGTGACGAGCAGTACTTC.

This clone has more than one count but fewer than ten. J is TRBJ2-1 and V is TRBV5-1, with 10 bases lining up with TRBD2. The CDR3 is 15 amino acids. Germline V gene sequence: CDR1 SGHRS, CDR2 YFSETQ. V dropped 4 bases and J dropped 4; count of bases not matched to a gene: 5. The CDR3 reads CASSSTSGAYNEQFF. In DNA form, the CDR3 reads TGCGCCAGCAGCAGCACTAGCGGGGCTTACAATGAGCAGTTCTTC.

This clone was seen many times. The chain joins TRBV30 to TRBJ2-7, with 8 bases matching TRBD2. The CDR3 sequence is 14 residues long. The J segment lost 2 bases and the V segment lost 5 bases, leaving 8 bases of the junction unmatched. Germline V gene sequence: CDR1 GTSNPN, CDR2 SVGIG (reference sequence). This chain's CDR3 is CAWATSGRTYEQYF. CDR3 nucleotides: TGTGCCTGGGCTACTAGCGGACGGACCTACGAGCAGTACTTC. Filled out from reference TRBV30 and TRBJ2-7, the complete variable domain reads SQTIHQWPATLVQPVGSPLSLECTVEGTSNPNLYWYRQAAGRGLQLLFYSVGIGQISSEVPQNLSASRPQDRQFILSSKKLLLSDSGFYLCAWATSGRTYEQYFGPGTRLTVT.

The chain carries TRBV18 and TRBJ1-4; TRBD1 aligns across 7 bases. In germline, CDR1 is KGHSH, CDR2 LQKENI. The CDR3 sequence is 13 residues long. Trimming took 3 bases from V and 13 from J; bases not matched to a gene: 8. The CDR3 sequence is CASSPSTGVGLFF. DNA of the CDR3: TGTGCCAGCTCACCGTCAACAGGGGTTGGACTGTTTTTT.

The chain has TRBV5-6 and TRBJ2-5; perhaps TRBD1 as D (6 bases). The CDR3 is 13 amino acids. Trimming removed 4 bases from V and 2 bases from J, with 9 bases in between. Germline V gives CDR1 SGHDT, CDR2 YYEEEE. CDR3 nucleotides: TGTGCCAGCAGCCCTCAGGGGCAAGAGACCCAGTACTTC. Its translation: CASSPQGQETQYF.

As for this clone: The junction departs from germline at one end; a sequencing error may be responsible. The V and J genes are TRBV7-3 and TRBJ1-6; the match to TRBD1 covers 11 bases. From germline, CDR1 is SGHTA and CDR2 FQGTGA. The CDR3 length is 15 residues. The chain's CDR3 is CATSVGTGGYSPLHF. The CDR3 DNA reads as TGTGCCACCAGCGTGGGGACAGGGGGGTATTCACCCCTCCACTTT. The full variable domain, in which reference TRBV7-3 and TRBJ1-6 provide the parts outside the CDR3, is GAGVSQTPSNKVTEKGKYVELRCDPISGHTALYWYRQSLGQGPEFLIYFQGTGAADDSGLPNDRFFAVRPEGSVSTLKIQRTERGDSAVYLCATSVGTGGYSPLHFGNGTRLTVT.